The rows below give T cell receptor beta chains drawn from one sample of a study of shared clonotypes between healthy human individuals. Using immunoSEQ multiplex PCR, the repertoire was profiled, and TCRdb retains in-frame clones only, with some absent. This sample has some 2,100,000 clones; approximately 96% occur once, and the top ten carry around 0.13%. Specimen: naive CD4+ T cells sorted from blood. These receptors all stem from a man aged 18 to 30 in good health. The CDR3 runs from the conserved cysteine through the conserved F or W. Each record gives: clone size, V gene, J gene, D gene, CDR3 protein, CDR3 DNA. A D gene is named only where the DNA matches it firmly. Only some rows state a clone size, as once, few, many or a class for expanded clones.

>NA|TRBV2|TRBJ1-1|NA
CASNLDRWNTEAFF
TGTGCCAGCAACCTGGACAGATGGAACACTGAAGCTTTCTTT
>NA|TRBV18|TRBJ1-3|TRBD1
CASSLDRGLGNTIYF
TGTGCCAGCTCACTCGACAGGGGGCTCGGAAACACCATATATTTT
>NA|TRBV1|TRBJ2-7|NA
CTSSQDPWTGPSYEQYF
TGCACCAGCAGCCAAGACCCCTGGACAGGGCCCTCCTACGAGCAGTACTTC
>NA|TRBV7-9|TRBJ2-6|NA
CASSLITAIYSGANVLTF
TGTGCCAGCAGCTTAATAACAGCTATTTACTCTGGGGCCAACGTCCTGACTTTC
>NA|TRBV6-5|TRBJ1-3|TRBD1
CASSSRGLVNTIYF
TGTGCCAGCAGTTCAAGGGGGCTAGTGAACACCATATATTTT
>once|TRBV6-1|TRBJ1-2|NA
CASSVSGRVYGYTF
TGTGCCAGCAGTGTCTCAGGACGAGTATATGGCTACACCTTC
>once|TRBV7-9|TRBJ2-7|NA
CASSPLNFEQYF
TGTGCCAGCAGTCCTCTAAATTTCGAGCAGTACTTC
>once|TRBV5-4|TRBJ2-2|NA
CASSLGGLLGNTGELFF
TGTGCCAGCAGCTTGGGGGGTTTGTTAGGGAACACCGGGGAGCTGTTTTTT
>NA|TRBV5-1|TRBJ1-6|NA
CASSLIQGSISPLHF
TGCGCCAGCAGCTTGATTCAGGGAAGCATATCACCCCTCCACTTT
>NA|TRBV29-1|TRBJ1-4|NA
CSVAAQWGEKLFF
TGCAGCGTTGCTGCGCAGTGGGGGGAAAAACTGTTTTTT
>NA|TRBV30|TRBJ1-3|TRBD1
CAWRIQGAGNTIYF
TGTGCCTGGAGAATACAGGGGGCTGGAAACACCATATATTTT
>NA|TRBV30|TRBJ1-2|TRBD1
CAWSALTGVGYTF
TGTGCCTGGAGTGCCCTAACAGGGGTGGGCTACACCTTC
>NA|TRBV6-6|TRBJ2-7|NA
CASSADSYEQYF
TGTGCCAGCAGTGCCGACAGCTACGAGCAGTACTTC
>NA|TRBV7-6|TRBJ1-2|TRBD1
CASSLYDRDGYTF
TGTGCCAGCAGCTTATACGACAGGGATGGCTACACCTTC
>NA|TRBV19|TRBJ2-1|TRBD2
CASSVRTSGGAHEQFF
TGTGCCAGTAGTGTTAGGACTAGCGGGGGGGCCCATGAGCAGTTCTTC
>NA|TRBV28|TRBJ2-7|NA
CASSFGGTVPYEQYF
TGTGCCAGCAGTTTTGGCGGGACAGTACCCTACGAGCAGTACTTC
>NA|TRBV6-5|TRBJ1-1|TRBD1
CASSYGGQLNTEAFF
TGTGCCAGCAGTTATGGGGGACAGTTGAACACTGAAGCTTTCTTT